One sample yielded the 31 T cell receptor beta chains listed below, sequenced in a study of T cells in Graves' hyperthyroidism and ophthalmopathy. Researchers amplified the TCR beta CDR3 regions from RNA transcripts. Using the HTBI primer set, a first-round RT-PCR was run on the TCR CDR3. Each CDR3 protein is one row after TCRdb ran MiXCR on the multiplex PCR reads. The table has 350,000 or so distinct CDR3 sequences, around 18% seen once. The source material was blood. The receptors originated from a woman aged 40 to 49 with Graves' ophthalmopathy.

CDR3 protein: CASRPSGVYEQYF. DNA of the CDR3: TGTGCCAGCCGCCCTAGCGGAGTCTACGAGCAGTACTTC. This chain connects TRBV10-3 to TRBJ2-7; 7 bases align to TRBD2. This CDR3 contains 13 residues. V dropped 10 bases and J dropped 3; count of bases not matched to a gene: 9. In germline, CDR1 is ENHRY, CDR2 SYGVKD.

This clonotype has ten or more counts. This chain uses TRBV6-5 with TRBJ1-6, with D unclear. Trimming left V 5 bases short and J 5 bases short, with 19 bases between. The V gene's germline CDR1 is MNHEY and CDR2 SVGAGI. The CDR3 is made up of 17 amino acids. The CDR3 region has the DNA TGTGCCAGCAGTCCCGCCTCGGGTGGTACTCATAATTCACCCCTCCACTTT. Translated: CASSPASGGTHNSPLHF.

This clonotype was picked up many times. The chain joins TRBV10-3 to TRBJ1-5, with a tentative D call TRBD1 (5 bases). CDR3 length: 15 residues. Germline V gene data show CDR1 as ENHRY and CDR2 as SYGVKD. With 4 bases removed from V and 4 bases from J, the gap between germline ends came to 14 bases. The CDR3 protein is CAISVGGDSNQPQHF. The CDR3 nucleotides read TGTGCCATCAGTGTAGGAGGGGATAGTAATCAGCCCCAGCATTTT.

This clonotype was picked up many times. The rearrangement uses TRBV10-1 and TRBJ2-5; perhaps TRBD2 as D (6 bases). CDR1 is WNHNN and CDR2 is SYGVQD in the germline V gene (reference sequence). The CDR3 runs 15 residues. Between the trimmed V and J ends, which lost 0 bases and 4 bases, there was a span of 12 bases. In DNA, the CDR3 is TGCGCCAGCAGTGAGTCCGGGGGTATGGCAGAGACCCAGTACTTC. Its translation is CASSESGGMAETQYF.

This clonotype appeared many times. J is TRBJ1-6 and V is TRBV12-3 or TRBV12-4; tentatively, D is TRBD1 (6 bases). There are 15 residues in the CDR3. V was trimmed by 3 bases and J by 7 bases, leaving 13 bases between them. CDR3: CASSFLPGQNSPLHF. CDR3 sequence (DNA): TGTGCCAGCAGTTTCTTACCGGGACAAAATTCACCCCTCCACTTT.

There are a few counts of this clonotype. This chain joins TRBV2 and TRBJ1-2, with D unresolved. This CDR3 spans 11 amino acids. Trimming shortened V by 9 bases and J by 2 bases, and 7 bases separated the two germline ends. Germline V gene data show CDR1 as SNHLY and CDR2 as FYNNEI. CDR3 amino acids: CARGGNYGYTF. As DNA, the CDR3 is TGTGCCAGAGGAGGGAACTATGGCTACACCTTC.

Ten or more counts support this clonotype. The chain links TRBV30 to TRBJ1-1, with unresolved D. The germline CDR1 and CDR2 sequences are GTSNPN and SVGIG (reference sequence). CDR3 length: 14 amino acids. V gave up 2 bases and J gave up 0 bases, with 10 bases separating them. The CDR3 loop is CAWSTFDLNTEAFF. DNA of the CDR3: TGTGCCTGGAGTACGTTCGACCTGAACACTGAAGCTTTCTTT.

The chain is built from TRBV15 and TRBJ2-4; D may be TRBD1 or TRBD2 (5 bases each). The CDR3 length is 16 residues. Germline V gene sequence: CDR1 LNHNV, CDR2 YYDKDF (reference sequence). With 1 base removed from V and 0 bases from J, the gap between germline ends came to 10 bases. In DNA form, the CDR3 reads TGTGCCACCAGCAGAGGGGACGTCCTAGCCAAAAACATTCAGTACTTC. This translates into CATSRGDVLAKNIQYF. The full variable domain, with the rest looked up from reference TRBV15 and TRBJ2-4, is DAMVIQNPRYQVTQFGKPVTLSCSQTLNHNVMYWYQQKSSQAPKLLFHYYDKDFNNEADTPDNFQSRRPNTSFCFLDIRSPGLGDTAMYLCATSRGDVLAKNIQYFGAGTRLSVL.

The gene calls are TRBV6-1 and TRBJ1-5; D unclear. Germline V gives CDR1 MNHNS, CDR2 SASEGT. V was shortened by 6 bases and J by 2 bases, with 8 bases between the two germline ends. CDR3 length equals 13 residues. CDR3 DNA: TGTGCCAGCAGAGGGCCAGGCAATCAGCCCCAGCATTTT. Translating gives CASRGPGNQPQHF.

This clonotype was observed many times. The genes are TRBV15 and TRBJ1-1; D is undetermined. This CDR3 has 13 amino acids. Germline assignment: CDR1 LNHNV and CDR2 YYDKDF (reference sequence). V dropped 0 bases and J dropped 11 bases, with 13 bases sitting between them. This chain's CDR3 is CATSRDVSERAFF. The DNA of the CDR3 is TGTGCCACCAGCAGAGATGTATCCGAAAGGGCTTTCTTT.

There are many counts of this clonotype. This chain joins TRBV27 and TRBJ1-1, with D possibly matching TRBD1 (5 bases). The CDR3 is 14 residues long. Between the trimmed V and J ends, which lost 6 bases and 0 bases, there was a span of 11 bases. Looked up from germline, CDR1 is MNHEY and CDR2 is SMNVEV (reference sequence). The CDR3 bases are TGTGCCAGCAGCTCTGACAGTGTGAACACTGAAGCTTTCTTT. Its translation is CASSSDSVNTEAFF.

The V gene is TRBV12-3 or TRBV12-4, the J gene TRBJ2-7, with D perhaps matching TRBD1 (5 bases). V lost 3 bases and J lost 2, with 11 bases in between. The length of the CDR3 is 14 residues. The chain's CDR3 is CASSLTDGPYEQYF. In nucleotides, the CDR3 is TGTGCCAGCAGTTTGACAGACGGACCCTACGAGCAGTACTTC.

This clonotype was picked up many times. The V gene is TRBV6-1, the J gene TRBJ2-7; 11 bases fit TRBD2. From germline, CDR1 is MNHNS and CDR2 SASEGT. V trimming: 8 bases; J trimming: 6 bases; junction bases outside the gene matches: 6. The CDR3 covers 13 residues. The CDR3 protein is CASAPGLAAEQYF. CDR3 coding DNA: TGTGCCAGCGCCCCGGGACTAGCGGCCGAGCAGTACTTC.

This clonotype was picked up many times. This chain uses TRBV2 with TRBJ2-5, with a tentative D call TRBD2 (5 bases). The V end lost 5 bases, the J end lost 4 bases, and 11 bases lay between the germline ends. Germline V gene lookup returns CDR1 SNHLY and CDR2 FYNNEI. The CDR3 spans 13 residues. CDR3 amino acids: CASSQEALETQYF. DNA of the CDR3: TGTGCCAGCAGTCAGGAGGCTCTAGAGACCCAGTACTTC.

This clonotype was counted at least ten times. The CDR3 sequence: CATSRDLTGSSYEQYF. CDR3 in DNA: TGTGCCACCAGCAGAGATTTGACGGGATCCTCCTACGAGCAGTACTTC. The rearrangement uses TRBV15 and TRBJ2-7, with a possible D match to TRBD2 (5 bases). This CDR3 is 16 amino acids long. V was trimmed by 0 bases and J by 0 bases, leaving 12 bases between them. Germline CDR1 reads LNHNV; CDR2 reads YYDKDF (reference sequence).

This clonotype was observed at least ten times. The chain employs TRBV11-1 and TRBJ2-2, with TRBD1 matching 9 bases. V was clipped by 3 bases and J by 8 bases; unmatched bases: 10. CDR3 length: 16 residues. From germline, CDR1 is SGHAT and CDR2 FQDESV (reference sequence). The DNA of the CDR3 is TGTGCCAGCAGCTTTTGGACAGGGGCCCGAGTGGGGGAGCTGTTTTTT. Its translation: CASSFWTGARVGELFF.

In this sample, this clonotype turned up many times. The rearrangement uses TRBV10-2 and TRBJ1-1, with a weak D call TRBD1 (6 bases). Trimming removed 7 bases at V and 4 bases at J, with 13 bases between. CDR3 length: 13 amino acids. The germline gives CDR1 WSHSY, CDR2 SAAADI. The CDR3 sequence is CASTEGVGTEAFF. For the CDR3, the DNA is TGCGCCAGCACAGAGGGGGTCGGCACTGAAGCTTTCTTT.

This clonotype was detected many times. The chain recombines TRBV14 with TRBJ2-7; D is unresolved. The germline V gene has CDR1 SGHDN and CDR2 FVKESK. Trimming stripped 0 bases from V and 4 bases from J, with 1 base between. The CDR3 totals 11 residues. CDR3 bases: TGTGCCAGCAGCCAAGAATACGAGCAGTACTTC. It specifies CASSQEYEQYF.

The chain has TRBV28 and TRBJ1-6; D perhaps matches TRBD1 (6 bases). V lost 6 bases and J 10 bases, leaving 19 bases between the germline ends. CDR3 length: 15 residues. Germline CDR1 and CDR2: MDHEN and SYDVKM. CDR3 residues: CASSQGNREGSPLHF. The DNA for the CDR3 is TGTGCCAGCAGCCAGGGGAACAGGGAGGGGTCACCCCTCCACTTT.

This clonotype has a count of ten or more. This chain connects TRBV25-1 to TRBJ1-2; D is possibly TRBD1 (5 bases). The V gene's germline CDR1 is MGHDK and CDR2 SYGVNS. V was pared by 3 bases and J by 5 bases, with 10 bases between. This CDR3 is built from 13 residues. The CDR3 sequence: CASSDPGTYGYTF. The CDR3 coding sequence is TGTGCCAGCAGTGACCCCGGGACTTATGGCTACACCTTC.

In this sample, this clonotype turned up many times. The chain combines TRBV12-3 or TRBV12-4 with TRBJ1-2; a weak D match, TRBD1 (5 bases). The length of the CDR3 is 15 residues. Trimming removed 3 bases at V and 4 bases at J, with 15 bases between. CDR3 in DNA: TGTGCCAGCAGTTTTGGGTGGGGGGTTGGCTATGGCTACACCTTC. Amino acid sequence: CASSFGWGVGYGYTF.

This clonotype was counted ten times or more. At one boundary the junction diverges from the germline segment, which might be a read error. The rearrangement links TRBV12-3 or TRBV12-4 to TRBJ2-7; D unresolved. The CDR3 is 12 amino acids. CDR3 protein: CASTPGWRLHLF. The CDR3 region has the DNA TGTGCCAGCACCCCCGGTTGGCGGCTTCACTTATTC.

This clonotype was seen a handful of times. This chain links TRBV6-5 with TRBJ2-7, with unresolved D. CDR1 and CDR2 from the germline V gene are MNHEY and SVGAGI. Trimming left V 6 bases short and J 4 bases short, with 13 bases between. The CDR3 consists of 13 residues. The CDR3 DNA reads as TGTGCCAGCAGAACTGATGATTTTTACGAGCAGTACTTC. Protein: CASRTDDFYEQYF.

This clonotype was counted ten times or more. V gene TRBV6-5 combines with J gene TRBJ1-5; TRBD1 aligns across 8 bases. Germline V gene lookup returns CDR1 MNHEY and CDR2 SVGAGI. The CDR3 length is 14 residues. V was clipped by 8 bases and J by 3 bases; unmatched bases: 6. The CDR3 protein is CASHRGGLNQPQHF. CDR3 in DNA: TGTGCCAGCCACAGGGGGGGTCTCAATCAGCCCCAGCATTTT.

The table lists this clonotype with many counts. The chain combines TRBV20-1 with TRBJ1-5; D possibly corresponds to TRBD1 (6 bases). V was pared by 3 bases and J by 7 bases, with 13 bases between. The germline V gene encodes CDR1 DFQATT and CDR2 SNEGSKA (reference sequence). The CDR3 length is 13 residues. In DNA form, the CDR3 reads TGCAGTGCTAGTATCAGGGGTGGGCAGCCCCAGCATTTT. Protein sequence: CSASIRGGQPQHF.

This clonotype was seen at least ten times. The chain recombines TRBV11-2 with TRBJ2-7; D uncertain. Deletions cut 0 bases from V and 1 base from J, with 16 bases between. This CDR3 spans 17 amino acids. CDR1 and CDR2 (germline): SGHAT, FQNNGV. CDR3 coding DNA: TGTGCCAGCAGCTTAGATAGTGGGGTTCTCATATCCTACGAGCAGTACTTC. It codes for CASSLDSGVLISYEQYF.

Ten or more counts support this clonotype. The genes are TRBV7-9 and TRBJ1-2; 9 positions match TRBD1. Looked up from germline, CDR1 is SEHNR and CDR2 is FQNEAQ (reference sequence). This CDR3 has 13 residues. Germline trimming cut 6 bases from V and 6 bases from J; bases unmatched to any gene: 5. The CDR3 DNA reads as TGTGCCAGCAGGAGACAGGGGGGGCATGGCTACACCTTC. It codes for CASRRQGGHGYTF.

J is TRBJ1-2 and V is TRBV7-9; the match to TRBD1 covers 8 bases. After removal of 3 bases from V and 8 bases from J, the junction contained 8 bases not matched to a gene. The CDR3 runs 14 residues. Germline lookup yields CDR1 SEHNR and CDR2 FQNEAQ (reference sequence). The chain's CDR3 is CASSLTGVSVGYTF. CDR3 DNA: TGTGCCAGCAGCTTGACAGGGGTTTCTGTGGGCTACACCTTC. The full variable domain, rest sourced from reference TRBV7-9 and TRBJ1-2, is DTGVSQNPRHKITKRGQNVTFRCDPISEHNRLYWYRQTLGQGPEFLTYFQNEAQLEKSRLLSDRFSAERPKGSFSTLEIQRTEQGDSAMYLCASSLTGVSVGYTFGSGTRLTVV.

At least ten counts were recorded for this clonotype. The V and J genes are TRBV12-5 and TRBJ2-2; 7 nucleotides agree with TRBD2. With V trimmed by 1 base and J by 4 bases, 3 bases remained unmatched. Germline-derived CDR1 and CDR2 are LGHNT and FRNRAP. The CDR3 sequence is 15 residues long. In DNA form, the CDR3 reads TGTGCTAGTGGTTTGGCAAGCGGGACCACCGGGGAGCTGTTTTTT. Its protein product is CASGLASGTTGELFF. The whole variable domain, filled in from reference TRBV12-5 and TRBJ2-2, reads DARVTQTPRHKVTEMGQEVTMRCQPILGHNTVFWYRQTMMQGLELLAYFRNRAPLDDSGMPKDRFSAEMPDATLATLKIQPSEPRDSAVYFCASGLASGTTGELFFGEGSRLTVL.

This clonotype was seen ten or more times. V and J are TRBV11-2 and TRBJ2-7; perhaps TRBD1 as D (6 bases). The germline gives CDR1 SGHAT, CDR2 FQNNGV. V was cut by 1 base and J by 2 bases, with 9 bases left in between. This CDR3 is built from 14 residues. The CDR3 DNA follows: TGTGCCAGCAGCTTAGCCCGGACAGCCTACGAGCAGTACTTC. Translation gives CASSLARTAYEQYF.

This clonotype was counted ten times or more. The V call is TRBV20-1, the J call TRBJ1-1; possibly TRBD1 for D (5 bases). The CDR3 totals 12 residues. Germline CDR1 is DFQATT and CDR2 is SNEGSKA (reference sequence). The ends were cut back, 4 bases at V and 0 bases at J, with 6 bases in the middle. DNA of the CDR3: TGCAGTGCTAACAGGTTGAACACTGAAGCTTTCTTT. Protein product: CSANRLNTEAFF.